Listed here are 27 T cell receptor beta chains from one sample, sequenced in a study of cytomegalovirus exposure and HLA in healthy donors. Clones were sequenced by immunoSEQ multiplex PCR, and TCRdb holds only the in-frame ones, with some missing. The sample has fewer than 150,000 clones; 88% are singletons. Sequencing was performed on PBMCs. All receptors come from a man aged 18 to 29 in good health and CMV-seronegative.

The genes are TRBV28 and TRBJ1-2, with 9 bases lining up with TRBD1. The CDR3 is made up of 15 amino acids. CDR1 is MDHEN and CDR2 is SYDVKM in the germline V gene. V lost 5 bases to trimming and J lost 2 bases; unmatched junction nucleotides: 6. The CDR3 DNA reads TGTGCCAGCAGTCGGACAGGGGAGAAGAACTATGGCTACACCTTC. The encoded protein is CASSRTGEKNYGYTF.

This clone has only one observation. The genes are TRBV9 and TRBJ2-7, with 8 bases fitting TRBD2. Germline assignment: CDR1 SGDLS and CDR2 YYNGEE. The V gene end was trimmed by 0 bases and the J gene end by 1 base; junction bases not matched to a gene: 3. The CDR3 totals 15 residues. The chain's CDR3 is CASSVAGGMSYEQYF. DNA of the CDR3: TGTGCCAGCAGCGTAGCGGGGGGGATGTCCTACGAGCAGTACTTC.

The chain is built from TRBV6-5 and TRBJ1-5, with D maybe TRBD1 (5 bases). The V and J ends lost 0 bases and 3 bases respectively, with 9 bases between them. CDR1 and CDR2 (germline): MNHEY, SVGAGI. The length of the CDR3 is 15 residues. CDR3 sequence: CASSYSGGDNQPQHF. CDR3 in DNA: TGTGCCAGCAGTTACTCGGGAGGGGACAATCAGCCCCAGCATTTT.

The chain carries TRBV5-1 and TRBJ1-1; TRBD1 agrees at 8 bases. J was trimmed by 5 bases and V by 4 bases; bases with no gene match: 16. The germline CDR1 and CDR2 sequences are SGHRS and YFSETQ. This CDR3 is 17 amino acids long. CDR3 bases: TGCGCCAGCAGCCAAGCAGCTTCAGGGGGCGTGTATACTGAAGCTTTCTTT. Translated: CASSQAASGGVYTEAFF.

The V and J genes are TRBV4-1 and TRBJ2-7, with 9 bases identical to TRBD2. J lost 5 bases, V lost 0 bases, and 8 bases had no gene match. The CDR3 has 16 residues. Germline CDR1 and CDR2: MGHRA and YSYEKL. CDR3 amino acids: CASSQDYPSGTDEQYF. CDR3 nucleotide sequence: TGCGCCAGCAGCCAAGATTATCCTAGCGGGACTGACGAGCAGTACTTC.

Details on this clone: In the same sample, other DNA sequences code for this CDR3. This rearrangement joins TRBV6-5 to TRBJ2-7; the D is unclear. V shed 0 bases and J shed 1 base, with 4 bases lying between them. This CDR3 contains 13 residues. Germline V gene lookup returns CDR1 MNHEY and CDR2 SVGAGI. The chain's CDR3 is CASSYSRSYEQYF. CDR3 bases: TGTGCCAGCAGTTACTCGAGGTCCTACGAGCAGTACTTC.

The gene calls are TRBV5-1 and TRBJ2-1; TRBD1 aligns across 10 bases. V shed 3 bases and J 5 bases; nucleotides not matched to a gene: 5. This CDR3 comprises 15 residues. Germline CDR1 and CDR2: SGHRS and YFSETQ. The CDR3 nucleotides read TGCGCCAGCAGCTACCGGGACAGGGGTAACAATGAGCAGTTCTTC. Its translation is CASSYRDRGNNEQFF.

The genes are TRBV7-2 and TRBJ2-7; D possibly corresponds to TRBD1 (6 bases). The CDR3 totals 13 residues. V was cut by 5 bases and J by 2 bases, with 10 bases left in between. The germline V gene has CDR1 SGHTA and CDR2 FQGNSA. This CDR3 reads CASSAYRAYEQYF. In nucleotides, the CDR3 is TGTGCCAGCAGCGCATACAGGGCCTACGAGCAGTACTTC.

This chain connects TRBV18 to TRBJ1-5; possible D gene TRBD1, 5 bases. Germline CDR1 KGHSH, CDR2 LQKENI. CDR3 length: 15 residues. V dropped 1 base and J dropped 3 bases, with 10 bases sitting between them. CDR3 sequence: CASSPLQGPNQPQHF. The DNA of the CDR3 is TGTGCCAGCTCACCACTCCAGGGCCCCAATCAGCCCCAGCATTTT.

This clone turned up a few times. J is TRBJ1-3 and V is TRBV11-3, with D perhaps TRBD1 (5 bases). This CDR3 is 15 amino acids long. Germline CDR1 reads SGHNT; CDR2 reads YENEEA. Trimming took 3 bases from V and 3 from J, leaving 12 bases between them. The CDR3 loop reads CASSLGLLFGNTIYF. In nucleotides, the CDR3 is TGTGCCAGCAGCTTGGGGCTCCTATTTGGAAACACCATATATTTT. The full variable domain, its missing parts supplied by reference TRBV11-3 and TRBJ1-3, is EAGVVQSPRYKIIEKKQPVAFWCNPISGHNTLYWYLQNLGQGPELLIRYENEEAVDDSQLPKDRFSAERLKGVDSTLKIQPAELGDSAVYLCASSLGLLFGNTIYFGEGSWLTVV.

The chain combines TRBV6-6 with TRBJ2-3; 7 bases are a match to TRBD1. Unmatched junction bases numbered 7, after V lost 2 bases and J lost 2 bases. The germline CDR1 and CDR2 sequences are MNHNY and SVGAGI (reference sequence). The CDR3 loop spans 16 amino acids. The CDR3 DNA reads TGTGCCAGCAGTTACACTCCGGGACAGATCACAGATACGCAGTATTTT. It encodes CASSYTPGQITDTQYF.

V gene TRBV27 combines with J gene TRBJ2-5; D is unclear. Trimming removed 2 bases from V and 4 bases from J, with 5 bases in between. The germline V gene encodes CDR1 MNHEY and CDR2 SMNVEV (reference sequence). The CDR3 extends over 12 amino acids. DNA of the CDR3: TGTGCCAGCAGTTTAAGGAGAGAGACCCAGTACTTC. Protein sequence: CASSLRRETQYF.

J is TRBJ2-1 and V is TRBV28, with 9 bases matching TRBD2. The CDR3 is 13 residues long. CDR1 is MDHEN, CDR2 SYDVKM, per germline. V lost 7 bases to trimming and J lost 7 bases; unmatched junction nucleotides: 5. The CDR3 bases are TGTGCCAGCACGCTAGCGGGGTGGAATGAGCAGTTCTTC. Amino acids: CASTLAGWNEQFF.

The chain employs TRBV11-2 and TRBJ2-7, with D hard to call. Trimming took off 1 base at V and 4 bases at J, with 11 bases between the two ends. Germline CDR1 reads SGHAT; CDR2 reads FQNNGV. The CDR3 is 14 residues long. DNA for the CDR3: TGTGCCAGCAGCTTAGGAGGTCCCATGTACGAGCAGTACTTC. Protein: CASSLGGPMYEQYF.

This clone was picked up one time. The chain joins TRBV4-1 to TRBJ2-3, with D possibly TRBD2 on 5 matching bases. Germline-derived CDR1 and CDR2 are MGHRA and YSYEKL. This CDR3 is 13 amino acids long. V was cut by 4 bases and J by 5 bases, with 10 bases left in between. The CDR3 region has the DNA TGCGCCAGCAGCCTCGGACTGGAAGATACGCAGTATTTT. Its translation: CASSLGLEDTQYF.

The J gene is TRBJ2-2, the V gene TRBV7-2, with TRBD1 matching 8 bases. The CDR3 consists of 14 residues. Germline V lookup: CDR1 SGHTA, CDR2 FQGNSA. V lost 8 bases, J lost 5 bases, and 7 bases stayed unmatched. The CDR3 protein is CASVTGGRTGELFF. CDR3 nucleotides: TGTGCCAGCGTTACAGGGGGTCGGACCGGGGAGCTGTTTTTT.

V is TRBV15 and J is TRBJ2-7, with TRBD1 as a possible D gene (5 bases). The CDR3 is 13 residues long. Trimming removed 6 bases at V and 3 bases at J, with 12 bases between. Germline CDR1 and CDR2: LNHNV and YYDKDF (reference sequence). The CDR3 sequence is CATRGQGHYEQYF. The CDR3 DNA follows: TGTGCCACCAGAGGGCAGGGTCACTACGAGCAGTACTTC.

This chain links TRBV18 with TRBJ2-7; the D gene is possibly TRBD2 (5 bases). Trimming shortened V by 6 bases and J by 4 bases, and 19 bases separated the two germline ends. The CDR3 loop spans 15 amino acids. Germline V gene lookup returns CDR1 KGHSH and CDR2 LQKENI. CDR3: CASSSKPGSTYEQYF. The CDR3 DNA is TGTGCCAGCTCGTCGAAACCGGGATCCACATACGAGCAGTACTTC.

This chain joins TRBV27 and TRBJ2-5; TRBD2 aligns across 11 bases. V shed 6 bases, J shed 3 bases, and the junction held 12 bases outside the gene matches. CDR1 and CDR2 (germline): MNHEY, SMNVEV (reference sequence). The CDR3 sequence is 17 residues long. CDR3 protein: CASRLGTSGAEEETQYF. The CDR3, as DNA: TGTGCCAGCAGACTTGGGACTAGCGGAGCCGAGGAAGAGACCCAGTACTTC.

J is TRBJ2-3 and V is TRBV27; D unclear. V shed 11 bases and J shed 0 bases, with 18 bases lying between them. The CDR3 totals 15 residues. Per the germline V gene, CDR1 is MNHEY and CDR2 is SMNVEV (reference sequence). CDR3 in amino acids: CASRRRETSTDTQYF. CDR3 coding DNA: TGTGCCTCCCGCCGGCGCGAGACTAGCACAGATACGCAGTATTTT.

The rearrangement joins TRBV11-2 to TRBJ1-5; possibly TRBD1 for D (5 bases). The CDR3 covers 16 residues. V was trimmed by 5 bases and J by 0 bases, leaving 14 bases between them. Germline V gives CDR1 SGHAT, CDR2 FQNNGV. The CDR3: CASSIDDRHSNQPQHF. The CDR3 DNA sequence: TGTGCCAGCAGCATCGACGACAGACATAGCAATCAGCCCCAGCATTTT. The full variable domain, with the rest looked up from reference TRBV11-2 and TRBJ1-5, is EAGVAQSPRYKIIEKRQSVAFWCNPISGHATLYWYQQILGQGPKLLIQFQNNGVVDDSQLPKDRFSAERLKGVDSTLKIQPAKLEDSAVYLCASSIDDRHSNQPQHFGDGTRLSIL.

This chain uses TRBV5-1 with TRBJ2-7; 7 bases fit TRBD1. With 3 bases clipped from V and 2 bases from J, the junction kept 5 bases outside the gene matches. The CDR3 runs 14 residues. The V gene's germline CDR1 is SGHRS and CDR2 YFSETQ. CDR3: CASSSRTGAYEQYF. CDR3 nucleotides: TGCGCCAGCAGCTCCCGGACAGGAGCCTACGAGCAGTACTTC. Supplemented by reference TRBV5-1 and TRBJ2-7, the full variable domain reads KAGVTQTPRYLIKTRGQQVTLSCSPISGHRSVSWYQQTPGQGLQFLFEYFSETQRNKGNFPGRFSGRQFSNSRSEMNVSTLELGDSALYLCASSSRTGAYEQYFGPGTRLTVT.

As DNA, the CDR3 is TGCGCCAGCAGCTCGGGATCCACTCTGGCGAGCAATCAGCCCCAGCATTTT. Protein: CASSSGSTLASNQPQHF. The rearrangement uses TRBV5-1 and TRBJ1-5; D is ambiguous. The germline V gene encodes CDR1 SGHRS and CDR2 YFSETQ. There are 17 residues in the CDR3. V was cut by 3 bases and J by 1 base, with 17 bases left in between.

This clone was picked up one time. The rearrangement joins TRBV10-2 to TRBJ2-7; 8 bases map to TRBD2. CDR1 and CDR2 (germline): WSHSY, SAAADI. The ends lost 8 bases at V and 4 bases at J; junction bases unmatched: 10. The CDR3 loop spans 14 amino acids. CDR3 residues: CASAAAGGLYEQYF. As DNA, the CDR3 is TGCGCCAGCGCCGCGGCGGGGGGATTATACGAGCAGTACTTC.

The chain uses TRBV15 and TRBJ2-1; D is undetermined. The CDR3 runs to 13 residues. Between the trimmed V and J ends, which lost 1 base and 10 bases, there was a span of 11 bases. Germline V gene data show CDR1 as LNHNV and CDR2 as YYDKDF (reference sequence). The CDR3 region is CATSRGFTEEQFF. The CDR3 nucleotides read TGTGCCACCAGCAGAGGGTTCACTGAAGAGCAGTTCTTC.

In its sample, this clone was seen once. This chain connects TRBV6-1 to TRBJ1-1; no reliable D call. The germline CDR1 and CDR2 sequences are MNHNS and SASEGT. Trimming cost V 7 bases and J 1 base, with 16 bases left between them. The CDR3 spans 15 residues. CDR3 bases: TGTGCCAGCAAGCCGAATCCAAACCCGAACACTGAAGCTTTCTTT. It specifies CASKPNPNPNTEAFF.

The chain carries TRBV28 and TRBJ1-5; no definite D call. CDR1 is MDHEN and CDR2 is SYDVKM in the germline V gene. The CDR3 is made up of 14 amino acids. V gave up 4 bases and J gave up 4 bases, with 11 bases separating them. DNA of the CDR3: TGTGCCAGCAGTTGGCCGGAGGAGAATCAGCCCCAGCATTTT. Translated: CASSWPEENQPQHF.